This is a list of T cell receptor beta chains from one sample in a study of T-cell memory formation after mild COVID-19. TCRdb redid the calling of the 5' RACE reads with MiXCR, one entry per CDR3 protein. There are a few hundred thousand distinct CDR3 sequences in the sample; 20% to 25% occur only once, and roughly 23% lies in the top ten. Input material: PBMCs or a T cell subset sorted from them (not recorded which). Source of these receptors: a man younger than 35 who had mild COVID-19 (a few samples of this study predate the infection). Cell type and time point are not known. CDR3s include the opening cysteine and the closing phenylalanine or tryptophan. The order of the fields is CDR3 length, D gene, J gene, V gene, CDR3 protein. D genes are given only for firm matches.

>16|-|TRBJ1-1|TRBV4-1
CASSQDSRRQNTEAFF
>18|TRBD1|TRBJ1-2|TRBV5-5
CASSLVGTGGRQAGGYTF
>17|-|TRBJ1-4|TRBV7-9
CASSFVRTFSTNEKLFF
>13|TRBD1|TRBJ1-4|TRBV10-3
CAISGQGEEKLFF
>13|TRBD1|TRBJ1-4|TRBV29-1
CSVGIRGGEKLFF
>13|-|TRBJ2-7|TRBV27
CAPNEWQAYEQYF
>14|TRBD1|TRBJ1-6|TRBV20-1
CSASHGQGGSPLHF
>15|-|TRBJ2-3|TRBV12-3/TRBV12-4
CASSFVPASTDTQYF
>15|TRBD1|TRBJ1-1|TRBV7-8
CASSSYRQGNTEAFF
>14|TRBD2|TRBJ2-3|TRBV20-1
CSALRLASTDTQYF
>17|-|TRBJ2-2|TRBV5-6
CASSHLYERANTGELFF
>15|-|TRBJ2-5|TRBV5-1
CASSSPRAAQETQYF
>14|-|TRBJ2-5|TRBV5-6
CASSLLTAGETQYF
>15|-|TRBJ2-7|TRBV30
CAWSREGPDPYEQYF
>13|-|TRBJ2-2|TRBV7-9
CASRIVGSGELFF
>16|-|TRBJ2-3|TRBV4-3
CASSQDGNHLLTTQYF
>16|TRBD1|TRBJ1-1|TRBV5-5
CASSLSLGQSNTEAFF
>18|-|TRBJ2-3|TRBV28
CASSLWGTQLRGIDTQYF
>14|-|TRBJ2-4|TRBV29-1
CSVVQGQAKNIQYF
>15|-|TRBJ2-2|TRBV2
CASSERQINTGELFF
>15|-|TRBJ2-3|TRBV7-2
CASSLALTRTDTQYF
>13|TRBD1|TRBJ2-1|TRBV5-1
CASSPDRVREQFF
>14|TRBD2|TRBJ2-7|TRBV27
CASMWGPGGDEQYF
>13|-|TRBJ2-2|TRBV4-1
CASSQGPTGELFF
>15|-|TRBJ2-1|TRBV9
CASSPSGSRMNEQFF
>12|-|TRBJ2-7|TRBV6-5
CASSYHRDEQYF
>17|-|TRBJ1-5|TRBV7-2
CASSLVDAWAHNQPQHF
>16|TRBD2|TRBJ2-5|TRBV5-1
CASSLAPAGAQETQYF
>15|TRBD1|TRBJ1-1|TRBV5-1
CASSGGQGMNTEAFF
>14|TRBD1|TRBJ2-5|TRBV7-2
CASSTDRVGETQYF
>15|-|TRBJ2-1|TRBV19
CASSILNGGFNEQFF
>13|-|TRBJ2-4|TRBV9
CASSAQTLDIQYF
>15|-|TRBJ1-5|TRBV6-2/TRBV6-3
CASSYWRGNNQPQHF
>12|-|TRBJ1-1|TRBV29-1
CSVESGNTEAFF
>18|TRBD1|TRBJ2-6|TRBV4-3
CASSQKLGQASGANVLTF
>13|-|TRBJ2-7|TRBV5-1
CASSTELAYEQYF
>14|-|TRBJ1-5|TRBV7-8
CASSLVSGMQPQHF
>15|TRBD1|TRBJ2-5|TRBV7-2
CASSVPGQGSETQYF
>14|-|TRBJ2-7|TRBV20-1
CSARDPIVGYEQYF
>16|-|TRBJ1-1|TRBV5-6
CASSLEDLPAGTEAFF
>12|-|TRBJ2-1|TRBV5-4
CASSRTVNEQFF
>14|-|TRBJ1-2|TRBV5-6
CASSAGPSNHGYTF
>15|-|TRBJ1-2|TRBV9
CASSVDDTSFYGYTF
>13|-|TRBJ2-7|TRBV12-3/TRBV12-4
CASSRTGNYEQYF
>13|TRBD1|TRBJ1-1|TRBV5-6
CASSTGQYTEAFF
>15|TRBD2|TRBJ2-3|TRBV29-1
CSVDGRGYPTDTQYF
>17|-|TRBJ1-2|TRBV6-2/TRBV6-3
CASSHERVWVSFVGYTF
>14|TRBD2|TRBJ2-2|TRBV7-9
CASSSERGTGELFF
>12|-|TRBJ2-3|TRBV29-1
CSVEDRTDTQYF
>13|-|TRBJ1-3|TRBV20-1
CSAKGPTLNTIYF
>13|TRBD1|TRBJ1-2|TRBV29-1
CSVRDRENYGYTF